The entry below describes one TCR beta chain. Its target is not known. There are 14 residues in the CDR3. The V and J ends lost 2 bases and 7 bases, in that order; junction bases with no gene match: 1. CDR1 is KGHSH, CDR2 LQKENI, per germline. PCR primers comprised 60 Vbeta and 13 Jbeta primers. As processed by the authors: Approximately 12 million of roughly 81 million unique TCR beta chains were shared, per a later count. The method was immunoSEQ multiplex PCR; TCRdb's version includes in-frame clones alone and lacks a portion of them. V, J and clone size were drawn from that table, and D and trimming were deduced from the DNA. This table holds fewer than 250,000 clones, about four fifths found once. This record comes from a study of cytomegalovirus exposure and HLA in healthy donors. Study-wide background: Early released data comprised about 90 million unique TCRs from HLA-typed donors.

Whole-study findings and limits: The productive fraction for most TCR beta V segments was about 87% or about 30% in an earlier analysis.

V and J are TRBV18 and TRBJ1-5; 11 bases are shared with TRBD1. The receptor's source is a man aged 18 to 29 in good health and CMV-seronegative. Sequenced material: PBMCs. The CDR3 protein is CASSPGDRGQPQHF. The CDR3 region has the DNA TGTGCCAGCTCACCAGGGGACAGGGGGCAGCCCCAGCATTTT.